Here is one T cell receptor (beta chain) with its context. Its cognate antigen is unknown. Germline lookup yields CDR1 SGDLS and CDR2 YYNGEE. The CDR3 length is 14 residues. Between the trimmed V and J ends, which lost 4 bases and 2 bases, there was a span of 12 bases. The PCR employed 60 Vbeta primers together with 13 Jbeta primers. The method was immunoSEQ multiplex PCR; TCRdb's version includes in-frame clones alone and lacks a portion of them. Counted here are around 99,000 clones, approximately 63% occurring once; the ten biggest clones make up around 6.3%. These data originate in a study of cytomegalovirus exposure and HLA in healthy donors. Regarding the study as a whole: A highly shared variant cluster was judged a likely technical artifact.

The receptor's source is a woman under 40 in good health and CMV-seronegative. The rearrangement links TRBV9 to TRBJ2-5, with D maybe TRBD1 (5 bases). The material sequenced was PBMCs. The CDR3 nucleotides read TGTGCCAGCAGCTCGAGACAGACACAAGAGACCCAGTACTTC. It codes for CASSSRQTQETQYF.